This paragraph reports one TCR beta chain. Its antigen remains unknown. This sample is part of a study of shared clonotypes between healthy human individuals. Findings and limits, study-wide: It was only blood that was sampled, and tissue repertoires likely differ. Clonotypes which were not shared had lower generation probabilities than clonotypes that all four donors shared.

Under the authors' procedure: ImmunoSEQ gave junction-only sequences without quality scores, so filtering differed. TCRdb's copy holds only in-frame clones and misses some; the assay was immunoSEQ multiplex PCR. V and J calls plus clone size are reproduced from that table; the DNA served to infer D and trimming. Of millions of clones in the sample, 80% to 95% were seen once. Sequences were obtained from naive CD4+ T cells from PBMCs. Subset described: CD45RA+ positively selected. The sequence was obtained from a man aged 18 to 30 in good health. Some clones in this sample may be carry-over from other donors' samples.

The CDR3 here is CASSATGLETQYF. DNA of the CDR3: TGCGCCAGCAGCGCGACAGGGTTGGAGACCCAGTACTTC. V and J are TRBV5-1 and TRBJ2-5, with 7 positions matching TRBD1. Trimming removed 4 bases from V and 5 bases from J; junction bases left unmatched: 5. The CDR3 runs to 13 residues. Looked up from germline, CDR1 is SGHRS and CDR2 is YFSETQ.